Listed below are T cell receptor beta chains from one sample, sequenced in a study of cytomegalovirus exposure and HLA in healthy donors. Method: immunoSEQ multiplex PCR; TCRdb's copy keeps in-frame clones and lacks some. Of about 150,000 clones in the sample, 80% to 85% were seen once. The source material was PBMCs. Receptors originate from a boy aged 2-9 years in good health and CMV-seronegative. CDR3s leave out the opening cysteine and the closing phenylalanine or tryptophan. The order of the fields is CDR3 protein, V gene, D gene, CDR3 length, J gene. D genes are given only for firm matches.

cdr3_aa: ASSELGLAGVRDTQY; v_call: TRBV2; d_call: TRBD2; cdr3_length: 15; j_call: TRBJ2-3
cdr3_aa: ASSPGDLVSYGYT; v_call: TRBV19; d_call: NA; cdr3_length: 13; j_call: TRBJ1-2
cdr3_aa: ASSLRDNEQF; v_call: TRBV18; d_call: NA; cdr3_length: 10; j_call: TRBJ2-1
cdr3_aa: ASSLDHRGYNEQF; v_call: TRBV11-3; d_call: NA; cdr3_length: 13; j_call: TRBJ2-1
cdr3_aa: ASSDSSGAGELF; v_call: TRBV6-4; d_call: TRBD2; cdr3_length: 12; j_call: TRBJ2-2
cdr3_aa: ASSFDMNTEAF; v_call: TRBV11-1; d_call: NA; cdr3_length: 11; j_call: TRBJ1-1
cdr3_aa: ASSIRANRGHNEQF; v_call: TRBV19; d_call: TRBD1; cdr3_length: 14; j_call: TRBJ2-1
cdr3_aa: ASSTEGDQPQH; v_call: TRBV19; d_call: NA; cdr3_length: 11; j_call: TRBJ1-5
cdr3_aa: AWSTSGGAEGRDEQF; v_call: TRBV30; d_call: TRBD2; cdr3_length: 15; j_call: TRBJ2-1
cdr3_aa: ASSKAGGGDTQY; v_call: TRBV7-6; d_call: TRBD2; cdr3_length: 12; j_call: TRBJ2-3
cdr3_aa: SAPGEYGEQY; v_call: TRBV29-1; d_call: NA; cdr3_length: 10; j_call: TRBJ2-7
cdr3_aa: ASSSVGGVSGRNEQF; v_call: TRBV5-8; d_call: TRBD2; cdr3_length: 15; j_call: TRBJ2-1
cdr3_aa: ASSETSRQETQY; v_call: TRBV2; d_call: NA; cdr3_length: 12; j_call: TRBJ2-5
cdr3_aa: ASSFNSGKEEEQY; v_call: TRBV7-9; d_call: TRBD2; cdr3_length: 13; j_call: TRBJ2-7
cdr3_aa: ASRNRVDQPQH; v_call: TRBV6-5; d_call: NA; cdr3_length: 11; j_call: TRBJ1-5
cdr3_aa: ASSPGTGVYTGELF; v_call: TRBV11-2; d_call: TRBD1; cdr3_length: 14; j_call: TRBJ2-2
cdr3_aa: ASSRGSWHEQY; v_call: TRBV7-9; d_call: TRBD2; cdr3_length: 11; j_call: TRBJ2-7
cdr3_aa: ASSEATGTQY; v_call: TRBV2; d_call: NA; cdr3_length: 10; j_call: TRBJ2-5
cdr3_aa: ASSPGTIYEQY; v_call: TRBV7-6; d_call: TRBD2; cdr3_length: 11; j_call: TRBJ2-7
cdr3_aa: ASSISGGVYNEQF; v_call: TRBV19; d_call: TRBD2; cdr3_length: 13; j_call: TRBJ2-1